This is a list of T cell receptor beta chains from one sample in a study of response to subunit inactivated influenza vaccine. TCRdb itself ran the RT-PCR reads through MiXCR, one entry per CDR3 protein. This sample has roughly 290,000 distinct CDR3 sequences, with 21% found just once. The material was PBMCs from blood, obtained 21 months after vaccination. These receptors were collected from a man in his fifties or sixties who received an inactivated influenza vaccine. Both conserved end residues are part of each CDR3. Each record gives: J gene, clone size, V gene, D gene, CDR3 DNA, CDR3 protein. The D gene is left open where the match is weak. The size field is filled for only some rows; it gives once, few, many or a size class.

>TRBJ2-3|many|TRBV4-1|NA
TGCGCCAGCAGCCAAGGGGATACGCAGTATTTT
CASSQGDTQYF
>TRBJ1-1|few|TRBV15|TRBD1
TGTGCCACCAGCAGAGATCCCAGGGGGCTCTACACTGAAGCTTTCTTT
CATSRDPRGLYTEAFF
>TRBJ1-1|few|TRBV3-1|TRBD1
TGTGCCAGCAGCCAAGTCGGAACAGGGGCCGGTAGCACTGAAGCTTTCTTT
CASSQVGTGAGSTEAFF
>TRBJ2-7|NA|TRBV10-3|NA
TGTGCCATCGGGATACGTTTCGACAGGCGATCGCATATCCTCTACGAGCAGTACTTC
CAIGIRFDRRSHILYEQYF
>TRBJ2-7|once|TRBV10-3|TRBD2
TGTGCCATCAGTGCCTTAGCGGGAGGTCCTACGTCGCAGTACTTC
CAISALAGGPTSQYF
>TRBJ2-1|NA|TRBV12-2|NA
TGTGCAAGTCGCTTAGGGGGACTAGAGAGGAGGAATGAGCAGTTCTTC
CASRLGGLERRNEQFF
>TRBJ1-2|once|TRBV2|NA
TGTGCCAGCAGTGAATTTCAGGGGAACGGCTACACCTTC
CASSEFQGNGYTF
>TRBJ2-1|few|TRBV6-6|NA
TGTGCCAGCGGTTTCCAGGGACGGGGGTTCTTC
CASGFQGRGFF
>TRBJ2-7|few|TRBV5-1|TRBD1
TGCGCCAGCAGCCCGGACAGGGGCCTCTCCTACGAGCAGTACTTC
CASSPDRGLSYEQYF
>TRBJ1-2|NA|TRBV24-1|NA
TGTGCCACCAATGGAGGGGGGGACTGTGGCTACACCTTC
CATNGGGDCGYTF
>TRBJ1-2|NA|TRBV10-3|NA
TGTGCCATCAGTCCCGGAACCTATGGCTACACCTTC
CAISPGTYGYTF
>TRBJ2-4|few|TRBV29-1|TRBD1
TGCAGCGCCCTCGGACAGGGGGCTGGCATTCAGTACTTC
CSALGQGAGIQYF
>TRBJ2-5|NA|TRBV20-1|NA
TGCAGTGCTAGAGATCCCCCGCCCCGGACAGCCCAAGAGACCCAGTACTTC
CSARDPPPRTAQETQYF
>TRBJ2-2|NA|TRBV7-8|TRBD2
TGTGCCAGCAGCTTCCCGGGACTAGCGTCCGGGGAGCTGTTTTTT
CASSFPGLASGELFF
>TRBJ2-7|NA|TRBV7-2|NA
TGTGCCAGCAGCTTAGGGTACATCCCCTCCTACGAGCAGTACTTC
CASSLGYIPSYEQYF
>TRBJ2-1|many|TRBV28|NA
TGTGCCAGCAGTTTAAGGTCACATTCCTACAATGAGCAGTTCTTC
CASSLRSHSYNEQFF
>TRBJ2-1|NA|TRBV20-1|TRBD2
TGCAGTGCTAGCCGCGGGAGGGCGGGTGACAATGAGCAGTTCTTC
CSASRGRAGDNEQFF
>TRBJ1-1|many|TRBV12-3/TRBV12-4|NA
TGTGCCAGCAGCCCGTTATATCGAACCGGGGTCAGGAACACTGAAGCTTTCTTT
CASSPLYRTGVRNTEAFF
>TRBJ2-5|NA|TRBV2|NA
TGTGCCAGCAGGACCGGAGGGCAAGAGACCCAGTACTTC
CASRTGGQETQYF
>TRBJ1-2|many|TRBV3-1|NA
TGTGCCAGCAGCCAAGAGATAGCCGCGGGGGGCTACACCTTC
CASSQEIAAGGYTF
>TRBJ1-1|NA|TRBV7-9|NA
TGTGCCAGCGACCGGTTGGCGTCGAACACTGAAGCTTTCTTT
CASDRLASNTEAFF
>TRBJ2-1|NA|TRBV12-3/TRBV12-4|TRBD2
TGTGCCAGCAGAACTAGCGGGAGGTCCTACAATGAGCAGTTCTTC
CASRTSGRSYNEQFF
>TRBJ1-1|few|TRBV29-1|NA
TGCAGCGTTGGGGAGGGTTTTGGCACTGAAGCTTTCTTT
CSVGEGFGTEAFF
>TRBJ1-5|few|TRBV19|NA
TGTGCCAGTAGTACCCTTTATCCGGGGGAGGCGCGCAATCAGCCCCAGCATTTT
CASSTLYPGEARNQPQHF
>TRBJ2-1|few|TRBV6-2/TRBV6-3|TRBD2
TGTGCCAGCAGTTACGCGTCTAGCGGGAGTAGTAGGAATGAGCAGTTCTTC
CASSYASSGSSRNEQFF
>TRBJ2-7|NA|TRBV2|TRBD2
TGTGCCAGCACCCAGGGAGGGCGATACGAGCAGTACTTC
CASTQGGRYEQYF
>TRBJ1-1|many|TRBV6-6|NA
TGTGCCAGCCTAGACGGGGGAACTGAAGCTTTCTTT
CASLDGGTEAFF
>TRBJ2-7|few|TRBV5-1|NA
TGCGCCAGCAGCCAGCTCGAGACGCCACCCTACGAGCAGTACTTC
CASSQLETPPYEQYF
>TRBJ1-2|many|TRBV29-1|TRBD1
TGCAGCGTTGTGTGGACAGGGACATCTGGCTACACCTTC
CSVVWTGTSGYTF
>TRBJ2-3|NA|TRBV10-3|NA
TGTGCCATCAGTGAGTCGAAGGGAGATACGCAGTATTTT
CAISESKGDTQYF
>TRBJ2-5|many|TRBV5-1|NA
TGCGCCAGCAGCTTGGTAGGGGGAGAGACCCAGTACTTC
CASSLVGGETQYF
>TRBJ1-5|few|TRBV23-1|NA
TGCGCCAGCAGACGAGAGGGGGGTTATCAGCCCCAGCATTTT
CASRREGGYQPQHF
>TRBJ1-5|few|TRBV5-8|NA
TGTGCCAGCAGCGATTGGGACGGGGTTTCTCCCCAGCATTTT
CASSDWDGVSPQHF
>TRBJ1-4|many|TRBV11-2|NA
TGTGCCAGCAGCTTAGTAAGAGGACAGTTTTCAACTAATGAAAAACTGTTTTTT
CASSLVRGQFSTNEKLFF
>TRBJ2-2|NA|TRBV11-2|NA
TGTGCCAGCAGCTCCCCCTTTAGAGGCACCGGGGAGCTGTTTTTT
CASSSPFRGTGELFF
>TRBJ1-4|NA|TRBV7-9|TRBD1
TGTGCCAGCAGCTACCCGACAGGGATCGAAGAAAAACTGTTTTTT
CASSYPTGIEEKLFF
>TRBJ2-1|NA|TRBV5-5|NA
TGTGCCAGCAGGAATGATTTGGGGGATGAGCAGTTCTTC
CASRNDLGDEQFF
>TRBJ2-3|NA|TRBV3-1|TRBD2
TGTGCCAGCAGCCCTCGACTAGCGGGAGAAGGGAACACAGATACGCAGTATTTT
CASSPRLAGEGNTDTQYF
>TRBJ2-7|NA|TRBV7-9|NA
TGTGCCAGCAGCTTAGAGCGCTACGAGCAGTACTTC
CASSLERYEQYF
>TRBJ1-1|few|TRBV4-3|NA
TGCGCCAGCAGCCCGCACAGGGAGAACACTGAAGCTTTCTTT
CASSPHRENTEAFF
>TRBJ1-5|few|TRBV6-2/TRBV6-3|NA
TGTGCCAGCGGGTGGGGTCAGCCCCAGCATTTT
CASGWGQPQHF
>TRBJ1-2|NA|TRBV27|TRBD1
TGTGCCAGCAGGGGACAGGGGTCTAACTATGGCTACACCTTC
CASRGQGSNYGYTF
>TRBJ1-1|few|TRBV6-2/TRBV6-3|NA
TGTGCCAGCAAGACACAGGCTTGGAACACTGAAGCTTTCTTT
CASKTQAWNTEAFF
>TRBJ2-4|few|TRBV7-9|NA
TGTGCCAGCAGCTTACTTAGTGACATTCAGTACTTC
CASSLLSDIQYF
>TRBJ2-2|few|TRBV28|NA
TGTGCCAGCAGTTTCGGACAGAGCGGGGCCGGGGAGCTGTTTTTT
CASSFGQSGAGELFF
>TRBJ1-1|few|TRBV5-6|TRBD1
TGTGCCAGCAGCTTGGCGGGTAAGGGGGCGGACACTGAAGCTTTCTTT
CASSLAGKGADTEAFF
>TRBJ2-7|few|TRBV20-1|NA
TGCAACCTACAGTGTTCCTACGAGCAGTACTTC
CNLQCSYEQYF
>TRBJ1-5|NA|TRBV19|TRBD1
TGTGCCAGTAAAACAGGGGGCAACGGCAATCAGCCCCAGCATTTT
CASKTGGNGNQPQHF
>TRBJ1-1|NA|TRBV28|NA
TGTGCCACTAGGGAAGTGAACACTGAAGCTTTCTTT
CATREVNTEAFF
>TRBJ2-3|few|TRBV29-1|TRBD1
TGCAGCGCCAAGGGACAGGTCACAGATACGCAGTATTTT
CSAKGQVTDTQYF
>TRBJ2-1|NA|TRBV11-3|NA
TGTGCCAGCAGCTTAGTTGGCAGCGGGCTAAGCTCCTACAATGAGCAGTTCTTC
CASSLVGSGLSSYNEQFF
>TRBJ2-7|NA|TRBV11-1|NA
TGTGCCAGCAGCGGAAGACAGAAATCGAGTTCCTACGAGCAGTACTTC
CASSGRQKSSSYEQYF
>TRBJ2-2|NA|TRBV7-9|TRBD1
TGTGCCAGCAGTGCCACGGGACAGGGTTTAACCGGGGAGCTGTTTTTT
CASSATGQGLTGELFF
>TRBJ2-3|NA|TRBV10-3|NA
TGTGCCATCAGGGCCGGAGACAGAAACACAGATACGCAGTATTTT
CAIRAGDRNTDTQYF
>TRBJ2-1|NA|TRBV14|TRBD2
TGTGCCAGCAGCCTCAAAACCGGGACTAGGATATACAATGAGCAGTTCTTC
CASSLKTGTRIYNEQFF
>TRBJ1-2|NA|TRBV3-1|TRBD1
TGTGCCAGCAGCCCCCGGGACAGTGGAACCTATGGCTACACCTTC
CASSPRDSGTYGYTF
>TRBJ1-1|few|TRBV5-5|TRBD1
TGTGCCAGCAGCTTTGGGGGACAGGGGTACACTGAAGCTTTCTTT
CASSFGGQGYTEAFF
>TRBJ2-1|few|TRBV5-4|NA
TGTGCCAGCAGCTTGTTGGGGGCTATGGCGGGAGTGTTTTTCGATGAGCAGTTCTTC
CASSLLGAMAGVFFDEQFF